This T cell receptor (beta chain) stems from a study of neoadjuvant anti-PD-1 for oral cavity cancer. Across the study: Patients without progression received a fourth nivolumab dose around day 43, then surgical resection on days 50-56. Study findings and constraints: Post-treatment tumors with larger preexisting clones showed more shrinkage. TCR analyses covered only a few patients per response group. Higher pretreatment Treg/Th17 ratios tracked higher pretreatment blood clonality.

Remarks on this clone: Its cognate antigen is unknown.

TCRdb's table, derived via immunoSEQ multiplex PCR, lists solely in-frame clones and lacks some. This table has some 22,000 clones, about 25% appearing once. The time point here: after neoadjuvant nivolumab, at surgical resection. The source of this sequence is a person between 40 and 80 years old with oral cavity squamous cell carcinoma. The sample consisted of tumor tissue, taken after nivolumab (anti-PD-1) treatment.

This CDR3 is CASSLGWSRGAEETQYF. CDR3 DNA: TGCGCCAGCAGCTTGGGGTGGTCGCGGGGGGCCGAAGAGACCCAGTACTTC. The chain combines TRBV5-1 with TRBJ2-5; 8 nucleotides agree with TRBD2. This CDR3 is 17 amino acids long. CDR1 is SGHRS and CDR2 is YFSETQ in the germline V gene. V shed 0 bases and J 3 bases; nucleotides not matched to a gene: 10.